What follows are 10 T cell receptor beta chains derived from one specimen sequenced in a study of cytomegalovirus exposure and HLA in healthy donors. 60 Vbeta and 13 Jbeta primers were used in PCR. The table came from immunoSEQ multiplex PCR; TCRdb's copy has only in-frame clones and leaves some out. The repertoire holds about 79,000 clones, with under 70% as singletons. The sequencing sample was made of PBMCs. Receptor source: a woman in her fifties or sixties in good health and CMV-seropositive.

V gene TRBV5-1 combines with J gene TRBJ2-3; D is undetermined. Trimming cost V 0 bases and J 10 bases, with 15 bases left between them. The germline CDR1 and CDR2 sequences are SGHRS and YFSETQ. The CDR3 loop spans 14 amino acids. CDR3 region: CASSLVVQAHPQYF. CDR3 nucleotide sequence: TGCGCCAGCAGCTTGGTCGTTCAGGCCCATCCGCAGTATTTT.

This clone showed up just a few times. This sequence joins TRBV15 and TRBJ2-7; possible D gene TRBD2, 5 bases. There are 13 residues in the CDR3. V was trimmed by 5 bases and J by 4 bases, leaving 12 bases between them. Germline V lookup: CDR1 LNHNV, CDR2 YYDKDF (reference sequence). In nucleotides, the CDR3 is TGTGCCACCAGCGGGGAGCTAGTGTACGAGCAGTACTTC. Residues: CATSGELVYEQYF.

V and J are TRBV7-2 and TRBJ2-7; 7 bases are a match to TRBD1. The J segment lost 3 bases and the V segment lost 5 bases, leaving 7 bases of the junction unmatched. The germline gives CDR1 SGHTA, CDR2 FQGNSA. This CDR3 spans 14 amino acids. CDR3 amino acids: CASSRDSSSYEQYF. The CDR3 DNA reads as TGTGCCAGCAGCCGGGACAGTTCTAGCTACGAGCAGTACTTC.

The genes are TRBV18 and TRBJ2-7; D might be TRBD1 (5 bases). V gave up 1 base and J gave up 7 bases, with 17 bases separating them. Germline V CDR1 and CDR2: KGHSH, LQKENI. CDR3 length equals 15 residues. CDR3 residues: CASSPQRARGWEQYF. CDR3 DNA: TGTGCCAGCTCACCACAACGAGCTAGGGGCTGGGAGCAGTACTTC.

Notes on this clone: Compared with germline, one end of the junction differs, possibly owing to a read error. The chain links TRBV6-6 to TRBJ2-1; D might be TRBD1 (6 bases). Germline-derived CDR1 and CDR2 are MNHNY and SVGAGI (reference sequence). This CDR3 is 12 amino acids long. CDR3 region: CASSLMDRSMVF. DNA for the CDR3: TGTGCCAGCAGTCTTATGGACAGAAGCATGGTCTTC.

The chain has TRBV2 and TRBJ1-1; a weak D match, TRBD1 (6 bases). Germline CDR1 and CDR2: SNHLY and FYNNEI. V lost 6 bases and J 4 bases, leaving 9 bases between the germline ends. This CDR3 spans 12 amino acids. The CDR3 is CASSMGATEAFF. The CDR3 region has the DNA TGTGCCAGCAGCATGGGGGCCACTGAAGCTTTCTTT.

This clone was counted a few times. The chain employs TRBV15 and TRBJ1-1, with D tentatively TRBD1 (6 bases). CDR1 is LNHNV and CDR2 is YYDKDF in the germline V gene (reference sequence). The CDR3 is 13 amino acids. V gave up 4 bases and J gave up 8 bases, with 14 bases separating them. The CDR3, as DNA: TGTGCCACCAGCATCGGGGGGGCCAGAGAAGCTTTCTTT. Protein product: CATSIGGAREAFF.

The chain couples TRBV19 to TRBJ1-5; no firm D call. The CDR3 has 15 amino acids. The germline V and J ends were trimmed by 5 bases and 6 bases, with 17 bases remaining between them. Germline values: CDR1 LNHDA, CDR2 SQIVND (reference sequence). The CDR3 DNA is TGTGCCAGTAGTCTTCTCCCACGGGAGGGTCAGCCCCAGCATTTT. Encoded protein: CASSLLPREGQPQHF.

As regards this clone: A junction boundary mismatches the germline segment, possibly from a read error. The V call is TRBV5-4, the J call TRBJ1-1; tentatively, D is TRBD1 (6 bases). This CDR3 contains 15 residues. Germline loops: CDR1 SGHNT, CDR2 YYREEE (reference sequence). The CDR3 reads CASSRNTGMSTEALF. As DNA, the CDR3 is TGTGCCAGCAGCAGAAATACAGGGATGAGCACTGAAGCTCTCTTT. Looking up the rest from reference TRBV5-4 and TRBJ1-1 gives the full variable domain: ETGVTQSPTHLIKTRGQQVTLRCSSQSGHNTVSWYQQALGQGPQFIFQYYREEENGRGNFPPRFSGLQFPNYSSELNVNALELDDSALYLCASSRNTGMSTEALFGQGTRLTVV.

The CDR3 region has the DNA TGTGCCTTACGGGGGGGGGAGGGGAACGAGCAGTACTTC. Amino acids: CALRGGEGNEQYF. V and J are TRBV10-3 and TRBJ2-7, with 8 bases identical to TRBD2. The CDR3 consists of 13 residues. Germline CDR1 is ENHRY and CDR2 is SYGVKD. With 11 bases clipped from V and 5 bases from J, the junction kept 11 bases outside the gene matches.